The sequence of this T cell receptor beta chain was determined in a study of CD8 T cells in ankylosing spondylitis. General study findings and limits: Certain motif variants had earlier been reported in reactive arthritis synovial fluid and blood. From matched ankylosing spondylitis synovial fluid, disease-linked clones were reportedly recovered at significantly enriched levels.

TCRdb itself ran the 5' RACE reads through MiXCR, one entry per CDR3 protein. This table has more than 300,000 distinct CDR3 sequences, around 10% appearing once. This clonotype was counted many times. Its antigen remains unidentified. Trimming cost V 9 bases and J 3 bases, with 19 bases left between them. The CDR3 is made up of 14 amino acids. The germline V gene encodes CDR1 SGHRS and CDR2 YFSETQ. The V and J genes are TRBV5-1 and TRBJ2-7, with D unresolved. Sequencing used blood, either unsorted or a sorted T cell fraction (not recorded which). The clonotype comes from a female donor with ankylosing spondylitis or in good health (not recorded which). The CDR3: CATQLRTADYEQYF. The CDR3 DNA reads as TGCGCCACCCAACTCCGAACAGCTGACTACGAGCAGTACTTC.